This T cell receptor beta chain appears in the sequencing data of a study of OX40 agonist ivuxolimab in advanced cancers. Study details: Mean age about 60 years, range roughly 20 to 85; around 80% male. Partial responses, seen in three patients, involved one hepatocellular carcinoma and two cutaneous melanomas.

Sequencing was performed with immunoSEQ multiplex PCR; in TCRdb, only in-frame clones are kept and a portion is missing. The repertoire holds about 58,000 clones, with 80% to 90% as singletons. J was trimmed by 4 bases and V by 2 bases; bases with no gene match: 2. Germline V gene lookup returns CDR1 KGHSH and CDR2 LQKENI. The CDR3 contains 14 residues. The gene calls are TRBV18 and TRBJ2-3, with TRBD1 matching over 8 bases. The input for sequencing was CD4+ or CD8+ T cells sorted from blood, taken in a trial of the OX40 agonist ivuxolimab. This TCR derives from an adult with an advanced solid tumor such as melanoma, head and neck, liver or kidney cancer. Written as DNA, the CDR3 is TGTGCCAGCTCACCAGGACAGGGCGCAGATACGCAGTATTTT. Its protein is CASSPGQGADTQYF.